The next 11 T cell receptor beta chains were all read from a single sample in a study of blood T cell repertoires in COVID-19. Data came from immunoSEQ multiplex PCR; TCRdb stores just in-frame clones and leaves some out. The sample contains some 150,000 clones, about nine tenths of which appear only once. The sequencing sample was made of peripheral blood. The receptors shown here come from a woman between 50 and 59 years old with acute or convalescent COVID-19.

The chain employs TRBV21-1 and TRBJ2-1; the table's TRBD1 call for D was not verified on the DNA. TRBV21-1 is a known pseudogene. The CDR3 sequence is 16 residues long. The CDR3 is CASSNDRGRIYNEQFF. CDR3 coding DNA: TGTGCCAGCAGCAACGACAGGGGGCGGATATACAATGAGCAGTTCTTC.

The chain recombines TRBV5-4 with TRBJ2-7; 8 nucleotides line up with TRBD1. With V trimmed by 4 bases and J by 5 bases, 11 bases remained unmatched. The CDR3 consists of 15 residues. Germline CDR1 and CDR2: SGHNT and YYREEE (reference sequence). CDR3 residues: CASSHLDREKDEQYF. The CDR3 region has the DNA TGTGCCAGCAGCCATTTGGACAGGGAAAAAGACGAGCAGTACTTC.

The V call is TRBV4-1, the J call TRBJ2-2; D is uncertain. This CDR3 is 17 amino acids long. The V gene lost 1 base and the J gene lost 5 bases, with 17 bases spanning the gap. Germline CDR1 reads MGHRA; CDR2 reads YSYEKL. The CDR3 DNA reads TGCGCCAGCAGCCAAGGGTATCGATCAATCGGGACCGGGGAGCTGTTTTTT. Its translation: CASSQGYRSIGTGELFF.

Points on this clone: The junction and the germline gene differ at one end; a read error may be behind it. V and J are TRBV9 and TRBJ2-7; 7 bases map to TRBD1. The CDR3 is 14 residues long. The germline V gene encodes CDR1 SGDLS and CDR2 YYNGEE. The CDR3 spells CASSRTGPSHEQYF. As DNA, the CDR3 is TGTGCCAGCAGCCGGACAGGTCCCTCCCACGAGCAGTACTTC.

This sequence joins TRBV30 and TRBJ1-2, with TRBD1 matching over 9 bases. CDR1 GTSNPN and CDR2 SVGIG come from the germline V gene (reference sequence). The CDR3 length is 12 residues. J lost 4 bases, V lost 5 bases, and 2 bases had no gene match. CDR3 in amino acids: CAWGTGFYGYTF. In DNA form, the CDR3 reads TGTGCCTGGGGGACAGGGTTCTATGGCTACACCTTC.

This rearrangement joins TRBV6-5 to TRBJ1-2, with a possible D match to TRBD1 (5 bases). Germline lookup yields CDR1 MNHEY and CDR2 SVGAGI. Trimming left V 4 bases short and J 2 bases short, with 8 bases between. The CDR3 runs 13 residues. For the CDR3, the DNA is TGTGCCAGCAGTTTGGGGGGGAACTATGGCTACACCTTC. Its protein product is CASSLGGNYGYTF.

The chain has TRBV30 and TRBJ1-1, with D possibly matching TRBD1 (5 bases). Per the germline V gene, CDR1 is GTSNPN and CDR2 is SVGIG (reference sequence). The CDR3 is 12 amino acids. Trimming removed 1 base from V and 5 bases from J, with 8 bases in between. DNA of the CDR3: TGTGCCTGGAGTGGGGGGGGGACTGAAGCTTTCTTT. Its translation is CAWSGGGTEAFF.

The genes are TRBV6-1 and TRBJ1-4, with 7 bases matching TRBD1. There are 15 residues in the CDR3. The germline V gene has CDR1 MNHNS and CDR2 SASEGT. V was clipped by 3 bases and J by 5 bases; unmatched bases: 6. CDR3 protein: CASSDSGTVNEKLFF. The CDR3 region has the DNA TGTGCCAGCAGTGATTCCGGGACAGTGAATGAAAAACTGTTTTTT.

The rearrangement links TRBV29-1 to TRBJ1-2; 7 positions match TRBD1. CDR3 length equals 11 residues. J lost 7 bases, V lost 2 bases, and 1 base had no gene match. Germline lookup yields CDR1 SQVTM and CDR2 ANQGSEA. CDR3 coding DNA: TGCAGCGTTGAACAGGGGGGTGGCTACACCTTC. It yields the protein CSVEQGGGYTF.

The chain recombines TRBV29-1 with TRBJ2-7; TRBD1 agrees at 8 bases. V dropped 3 bases and J dropped 7; count of bases not matched to a gene: 8. The CDR3 length is 13 residues. Germline V lookup: CDR1 SQVTM, CDR2 ANQGSEA. The CDR3 DNA reads TGCAGCGTTGACAGGCAGGGGGCGGGGGAGCAGTACTTC. It codes for CSVDRQGAGEQYF.

The chain uses TRBV5-1 and TRBJ2-1, with TRBD2 matching 8 bases. The V gene end was trimmed by 4 bases and the J gene end by 3 bases; junction bases not matched to a gene: 6. The V gene's germline CDR1 is SGHRS and CDR2 YFSETQ. The CDR3 runs to 15 residues. The CDR3 protein is CASSLLAGYYNEQFF. CDR3 DNA: TGCGCCAGCAGCCTATTAGCGGGGTACTACAATGAGCAGTTCTTC.